This is a list of T cell receptor beta chains from one sample in a study of blood T cell repertoires in COVID-19. Method: immunoSEQ multiplex PCR; TCRdb's copy keeps in-frame clones and lacks some. Of a few hundred thousand clones listed, roughly 82% were seen once; the top ten hold 1.6%. The source material was peripheral blood. The receptors were sampled from a woman aged 45-60 years with acute or convalescent COVID-19. Both conserved end residues are trimmed from each CDR3. The order of the fields is CDR3 length, J gene, V gene, CDR3 protein.

12 TRBJ2-2 TRBV28 ASRPGGAGGELF
14 TRBJ2-3 TRBV12-5 ASGFGTGTSTDTQY
13 TRBJ2-7 TRBV5-1 ASSSGGQGFYEQY
12 TRBJ1-4 TRBV14 ASSRTQTGEKLF
14 TRBJ1-2 TRBV11-2 ASSLVGQGPLDGYT
12 TRBJ1-1 TRBV19 ASSARTGNTEAF
14 TRBJ2-3 TRBV30 AWSGSFGGSTDTQY
13 TRBJ2-2 TRBV7-3 ASSPARGNTGELF
13 TRBJ1-1 TRBV7-3 ASSLTAEGDTEAF
14 TRBJ1-6 TRBV5-1 ASSWGTGILDSPLH
13 TRBJ2-7 TRBV12-5 ASGPGTPSSYEQY
14 TRBJ2-3 TRBV5-1 ASSPGLAVSTDTQY
12 TRBJ1-6 TRBV27 ASSLFPGLSPLH
13 TRBJ2-1 TRBV5-5 ASSQPGQKNNEQF
12 TRBJ2-3 TRBV6-5 ATAWQGETDTQY
12 TRBJ2-5 TRBV9 ASTRQEIQETQY